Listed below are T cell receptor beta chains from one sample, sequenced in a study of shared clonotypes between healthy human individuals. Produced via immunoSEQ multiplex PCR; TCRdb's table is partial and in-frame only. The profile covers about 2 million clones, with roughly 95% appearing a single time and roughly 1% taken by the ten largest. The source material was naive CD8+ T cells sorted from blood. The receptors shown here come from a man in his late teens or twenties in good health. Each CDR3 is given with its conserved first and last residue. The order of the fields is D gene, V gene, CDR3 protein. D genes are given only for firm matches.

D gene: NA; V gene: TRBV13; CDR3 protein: CASSLNTDTQYF
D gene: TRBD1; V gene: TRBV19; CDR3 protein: CASTTGTAGYSNQPQHF
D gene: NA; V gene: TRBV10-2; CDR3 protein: CASGKWVWEQYF
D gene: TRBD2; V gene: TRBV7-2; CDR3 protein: CASTQTRTSGTDTQYF
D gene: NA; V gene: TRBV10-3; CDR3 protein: CAISEALAFTDTQYF
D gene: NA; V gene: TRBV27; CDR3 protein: CASSLNGLSSYNEQFF
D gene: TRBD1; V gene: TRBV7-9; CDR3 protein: CASSGQGAKETQYF
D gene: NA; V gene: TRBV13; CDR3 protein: CASSSPGGYEQYF
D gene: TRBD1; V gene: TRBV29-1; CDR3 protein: CSALDRDSGGYTF
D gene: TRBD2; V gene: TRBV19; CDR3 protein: CASSIVGGSSYNEQFF
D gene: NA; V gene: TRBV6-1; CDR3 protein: CARSGQYYGYTF
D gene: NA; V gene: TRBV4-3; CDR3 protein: CASSQDPPLADSSYNEQFF
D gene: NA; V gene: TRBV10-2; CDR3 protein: CASRRRDLEETQYF
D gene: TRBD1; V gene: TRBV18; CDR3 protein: CASSDRGPYTGELFF
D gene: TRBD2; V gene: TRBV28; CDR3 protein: CASLDTSVRGTDTQYF
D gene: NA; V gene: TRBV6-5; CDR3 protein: CASSYQGLMAGELFF
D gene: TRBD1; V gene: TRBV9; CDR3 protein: CASSVPETHTGATNEQFF
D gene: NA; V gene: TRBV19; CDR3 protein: CASSRGVESPLHF
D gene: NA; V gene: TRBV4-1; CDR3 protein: CASSQVINYGYTF
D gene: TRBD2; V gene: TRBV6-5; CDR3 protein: CASSVGLAGTYEQYF
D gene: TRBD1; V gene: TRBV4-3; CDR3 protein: CASSQDHGTGGGETQYF
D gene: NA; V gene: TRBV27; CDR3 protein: CASSLRGTGNTIYF
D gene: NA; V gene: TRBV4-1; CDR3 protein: CASSLRLLGQPGNTIYF
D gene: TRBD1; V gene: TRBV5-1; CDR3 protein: CASSRRQGSYNEQFF
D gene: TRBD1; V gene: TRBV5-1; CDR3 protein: CASRPGQNVETQYF
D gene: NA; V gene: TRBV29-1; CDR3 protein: CSVDFGGSTGELFF
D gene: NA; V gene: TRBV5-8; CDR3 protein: CASTLGVFYEQYF
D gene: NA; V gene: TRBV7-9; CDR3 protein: CASSFDSGTNPDTQYF
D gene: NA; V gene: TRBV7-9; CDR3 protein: CASSPASHEQYF
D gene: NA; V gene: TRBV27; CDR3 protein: CASSLSGPGEAFF
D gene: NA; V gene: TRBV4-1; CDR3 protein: CASSQISVDNGYTF
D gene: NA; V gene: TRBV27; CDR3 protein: CASSLGRGGGNEQFF
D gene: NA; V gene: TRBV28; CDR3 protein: CASSLGGMVWNEQFF
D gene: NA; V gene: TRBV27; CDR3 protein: CASSAGLSNEQFF
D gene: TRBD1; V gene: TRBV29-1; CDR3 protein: CSTAPGQGPYNEQFF
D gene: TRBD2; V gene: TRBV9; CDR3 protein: CASSVGGSGLGYEQYF
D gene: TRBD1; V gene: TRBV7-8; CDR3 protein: CASSSDRGWTPLHF
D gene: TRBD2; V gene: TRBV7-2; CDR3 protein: CASSPLAGVYYEQYF
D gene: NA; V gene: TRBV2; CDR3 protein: CASSDSGISDEQYF
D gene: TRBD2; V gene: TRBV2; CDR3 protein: CASLMGGSTDTQYF
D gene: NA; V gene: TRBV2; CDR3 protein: CASKGGFSYEQYF
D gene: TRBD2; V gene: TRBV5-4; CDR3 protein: CASSSPVAPGGDSSDTQYF
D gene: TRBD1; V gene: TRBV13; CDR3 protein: CASSLGTGRYEQYF
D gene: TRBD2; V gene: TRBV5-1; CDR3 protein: CASSLPGLAGATGELFF
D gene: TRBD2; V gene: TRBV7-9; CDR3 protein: CASSRNPGLAGENEQFF
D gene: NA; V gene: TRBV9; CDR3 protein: CASSVGIGEETQYF
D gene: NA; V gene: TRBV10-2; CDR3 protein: CASSEGRSYYEQYF
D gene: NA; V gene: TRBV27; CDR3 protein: CASSLGIAPSYNEQFF
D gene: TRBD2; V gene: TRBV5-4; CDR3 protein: CASSLGEVSGFEQYF
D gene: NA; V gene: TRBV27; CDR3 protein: CASSLSGGYGQPQHF
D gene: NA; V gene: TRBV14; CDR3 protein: CASSSLVDLNTEAFF
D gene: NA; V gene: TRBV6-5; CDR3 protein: CASSLGSTSGNTIYF
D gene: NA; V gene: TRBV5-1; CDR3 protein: CASSLSIGEGLYEQYF
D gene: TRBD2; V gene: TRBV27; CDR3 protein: CASSFLGLAQDTQYF
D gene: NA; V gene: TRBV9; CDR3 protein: CASSAGGGSGNEQFF
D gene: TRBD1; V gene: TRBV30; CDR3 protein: CAWIRGVGDSSTNTEAFF
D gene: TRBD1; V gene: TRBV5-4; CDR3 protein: CASSGVSGTGTSYEQYF
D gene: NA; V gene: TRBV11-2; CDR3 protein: CASSPLSSGLYEQYF
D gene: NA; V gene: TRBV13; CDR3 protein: CASSLFWRTKEAFF